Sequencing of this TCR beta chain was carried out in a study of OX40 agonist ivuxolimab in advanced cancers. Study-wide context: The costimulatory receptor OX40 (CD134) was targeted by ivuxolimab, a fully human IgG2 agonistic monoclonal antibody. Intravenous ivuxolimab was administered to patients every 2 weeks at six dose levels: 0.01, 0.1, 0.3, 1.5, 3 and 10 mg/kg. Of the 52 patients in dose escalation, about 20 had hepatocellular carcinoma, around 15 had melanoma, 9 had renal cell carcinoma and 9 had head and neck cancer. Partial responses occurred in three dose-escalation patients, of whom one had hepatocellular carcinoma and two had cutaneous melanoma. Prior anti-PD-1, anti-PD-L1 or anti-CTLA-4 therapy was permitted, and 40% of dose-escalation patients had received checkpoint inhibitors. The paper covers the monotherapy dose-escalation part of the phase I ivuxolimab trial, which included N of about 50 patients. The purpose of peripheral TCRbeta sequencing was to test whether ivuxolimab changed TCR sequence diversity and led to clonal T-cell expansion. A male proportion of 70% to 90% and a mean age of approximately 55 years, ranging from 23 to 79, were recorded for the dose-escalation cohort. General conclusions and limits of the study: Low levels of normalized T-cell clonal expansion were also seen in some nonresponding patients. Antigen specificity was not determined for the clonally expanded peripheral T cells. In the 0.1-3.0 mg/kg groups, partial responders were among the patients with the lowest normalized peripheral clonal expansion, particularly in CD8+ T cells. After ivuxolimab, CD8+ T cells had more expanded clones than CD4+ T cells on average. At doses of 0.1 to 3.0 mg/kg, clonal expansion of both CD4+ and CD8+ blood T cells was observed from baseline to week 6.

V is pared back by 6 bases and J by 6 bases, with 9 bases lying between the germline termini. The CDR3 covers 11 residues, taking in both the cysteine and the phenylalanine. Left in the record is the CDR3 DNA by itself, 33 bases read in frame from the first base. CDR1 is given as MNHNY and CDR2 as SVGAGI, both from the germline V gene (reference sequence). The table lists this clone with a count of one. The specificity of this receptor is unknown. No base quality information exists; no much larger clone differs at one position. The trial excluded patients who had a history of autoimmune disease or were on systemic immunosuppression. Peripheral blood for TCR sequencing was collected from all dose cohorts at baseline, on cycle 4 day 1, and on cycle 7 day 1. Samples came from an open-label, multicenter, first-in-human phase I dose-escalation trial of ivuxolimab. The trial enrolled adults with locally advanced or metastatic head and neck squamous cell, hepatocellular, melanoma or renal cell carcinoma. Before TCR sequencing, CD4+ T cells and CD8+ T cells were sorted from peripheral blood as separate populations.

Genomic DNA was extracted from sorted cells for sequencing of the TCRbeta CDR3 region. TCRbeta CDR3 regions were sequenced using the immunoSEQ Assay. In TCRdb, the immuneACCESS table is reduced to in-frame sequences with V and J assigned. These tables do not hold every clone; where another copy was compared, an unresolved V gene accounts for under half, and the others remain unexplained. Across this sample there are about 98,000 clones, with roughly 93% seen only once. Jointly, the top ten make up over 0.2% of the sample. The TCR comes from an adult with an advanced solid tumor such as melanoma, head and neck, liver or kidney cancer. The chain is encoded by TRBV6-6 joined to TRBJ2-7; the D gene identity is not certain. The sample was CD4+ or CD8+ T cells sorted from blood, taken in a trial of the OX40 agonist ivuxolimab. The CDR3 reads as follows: CASRGPREQYF. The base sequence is TGTGCCAGCAGGGGTCCTCGCGAGCAGTACTTC.